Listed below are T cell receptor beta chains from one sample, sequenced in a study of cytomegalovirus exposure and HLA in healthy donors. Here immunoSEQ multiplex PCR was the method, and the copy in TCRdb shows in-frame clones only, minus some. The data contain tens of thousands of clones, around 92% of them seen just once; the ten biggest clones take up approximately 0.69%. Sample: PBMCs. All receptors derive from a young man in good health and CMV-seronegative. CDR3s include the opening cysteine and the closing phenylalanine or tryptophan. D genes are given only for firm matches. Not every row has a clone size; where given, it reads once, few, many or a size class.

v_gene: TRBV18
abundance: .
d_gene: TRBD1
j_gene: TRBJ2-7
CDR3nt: TGTGCCAGCTCACCTCCGGGACAGGCAGACTACGAGCAGTACTTC
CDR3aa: CASSPPGQADYEQYF

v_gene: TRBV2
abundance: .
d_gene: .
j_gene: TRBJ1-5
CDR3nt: TGTGCCAGCAGTGAAGTTAACAGGCGGCCCAGCAATCAGCCCCAGCATTTT
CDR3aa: CASSEVNRRPSNQPQHF

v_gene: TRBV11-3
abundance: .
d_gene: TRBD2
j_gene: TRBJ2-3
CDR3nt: TGTGCCAGCAGCTTATGGCGGGAGTACACAGATACGCAGTATTTT
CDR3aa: CASSLWREYTDTQYF

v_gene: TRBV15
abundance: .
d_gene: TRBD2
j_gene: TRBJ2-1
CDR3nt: TGTGCCACCAGCAGAGATACGGGAGGCACCTACAATGAGCAGTTCTTC
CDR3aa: CATSRDTGGTYNEQFF

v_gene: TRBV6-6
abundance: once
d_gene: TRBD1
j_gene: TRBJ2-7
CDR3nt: TGTGCCAGCAGCCCCGGGACAGGGAGAGCCTACGAGCAGTACTTC
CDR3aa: CASSPGTGRAYEQYF

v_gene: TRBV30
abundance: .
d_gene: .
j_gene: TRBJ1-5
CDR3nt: TGTGCCTGGAGTGTAACCGGTGGGCCCCAGCATTTT
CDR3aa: CAWSVTGGPQHF

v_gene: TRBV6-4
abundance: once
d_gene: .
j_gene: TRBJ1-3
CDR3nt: TGTGCCAGCAGTCAAAACAGAGTCCCCTCTGGAAACACCATATATTTT
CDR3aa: CASSQNRVPSGNTIYF

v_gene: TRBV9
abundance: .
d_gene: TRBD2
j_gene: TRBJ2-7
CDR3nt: TGTGCCAGCAGCCCGGGGGGACTTCTCAGCTTCGACGAGCAGTACTTC
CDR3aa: CASSPGGLLSFDEQYF

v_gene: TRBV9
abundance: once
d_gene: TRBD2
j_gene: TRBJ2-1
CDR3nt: TGTGCCAGCAGCGTTGGGCTAGCGGGAGACAATGAGCAGTTCTTC
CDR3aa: CASSVGLAGDNEQFF

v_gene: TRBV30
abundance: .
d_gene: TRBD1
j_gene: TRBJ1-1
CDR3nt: TGTGCCTGGCACAAAGACAGGGGACAAGACGAAGCTTTCTTT
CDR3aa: CAWHKDRGQDEAFF

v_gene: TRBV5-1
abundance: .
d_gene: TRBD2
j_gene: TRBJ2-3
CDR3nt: TGCGCCAGCAGCCCGGGGGGACGAAGCACAGATACGCAGTATTTT
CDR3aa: CASSPGGRSTDTQYF

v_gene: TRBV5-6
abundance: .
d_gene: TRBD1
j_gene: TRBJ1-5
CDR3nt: TGTGCCAGCAGCCGACGGACAGGTCGAATGGGCAATCAGCCCCAGCATTTT
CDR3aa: CASSRRTGRMGNQPQHF

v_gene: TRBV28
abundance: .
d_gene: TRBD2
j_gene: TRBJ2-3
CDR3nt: TGTGCCAGCAGTTTGCCTGGGACTAGCGGAGCGCAGTATTTT
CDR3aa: CASSLPGTSGAQYF

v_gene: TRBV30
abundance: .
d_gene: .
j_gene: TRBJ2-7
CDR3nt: TGTGCCTGGAGTGACGCGTACGAGCAGTACTTC
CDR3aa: CAWSDAYEQYF

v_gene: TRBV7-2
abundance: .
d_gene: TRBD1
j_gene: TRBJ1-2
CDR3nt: TGTGCCAGCACCCGACAGGGTGCTAACTATGGCTACACCTTC
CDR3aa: CASTRQGANYGYTF

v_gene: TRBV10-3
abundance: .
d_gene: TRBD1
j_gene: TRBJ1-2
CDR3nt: TGTGCCATCAGTGAGCAGAACAGGGGGATGAGCGGCTACACCTTC
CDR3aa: CAISEQNRGMSGYTF

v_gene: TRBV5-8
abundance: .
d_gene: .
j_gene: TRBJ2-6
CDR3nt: TGTGCCAGCAGCGCCCGGGTTATAGGCAGGGCCAGGGTCCTGACTTTC
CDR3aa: CASSARVIGRARVLTF

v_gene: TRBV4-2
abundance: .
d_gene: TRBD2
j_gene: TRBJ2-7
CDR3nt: TGTGCCAGCAGCCAAGGGACTAGCTCCTACGAGCAGTACTTC
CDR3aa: CASSQGTSSYEQYF

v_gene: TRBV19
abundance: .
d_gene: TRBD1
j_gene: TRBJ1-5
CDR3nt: TGTGCCAGCAGACCTACAGGGGGCGGTCAGCCCCAGCATTTT
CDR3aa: CASRPTGGGQPQHF

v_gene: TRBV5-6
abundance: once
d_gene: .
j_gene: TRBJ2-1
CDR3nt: TGTGCCAGCAGCTTGGCTAGAGGCAGCTCCTACAATGAGCAGTTCTTC
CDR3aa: CASSLARGSSYNEQFF

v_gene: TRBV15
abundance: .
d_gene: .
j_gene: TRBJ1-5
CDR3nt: TGTGCCACCAGCAGAGATCCGCGAGTTTCTAGCAATCAGCCCCAGCATTTT
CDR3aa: CATSRDPRVSSNQPQHF

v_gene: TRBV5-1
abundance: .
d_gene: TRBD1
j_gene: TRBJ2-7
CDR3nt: TGCGCCAGCAGCTTGCCCCGGACAGGACCCTACGAGCAGTACTTC
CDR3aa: CASSLPRTGPYEQYF

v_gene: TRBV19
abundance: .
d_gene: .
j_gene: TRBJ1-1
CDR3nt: TGTGCCAGTAGTATAGCGAGCGGGCCGAGCACTGAAGCTTTCTTT
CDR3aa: CASSIASGPSTEAFF

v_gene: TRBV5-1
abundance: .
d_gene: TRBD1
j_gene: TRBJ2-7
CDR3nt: TGCGCCAGCAGCAAGACCGGGACAGGCACCTACGAGCAGTACTTC
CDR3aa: CASSKTGTGTYEQYF

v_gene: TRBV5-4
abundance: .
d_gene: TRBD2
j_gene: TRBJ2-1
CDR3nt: TGTGCCAGCAGCTTGACGCTAGCGGGCTACAATGAGCAGTTCTTC
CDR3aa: CASSLTLAGYNEQFF

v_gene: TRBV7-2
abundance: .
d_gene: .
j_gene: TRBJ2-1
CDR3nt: TGTGCCAGCAGCTTTGCGGGACCGTCCTACAATGAGCAGTTCTTC
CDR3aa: CASSFAGPSYNEQFF

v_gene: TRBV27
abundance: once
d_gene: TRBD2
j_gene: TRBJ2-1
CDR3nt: TGTGCCAGCAGTTTATTCCACGGGACTACCTCCTACAATGAGCAGTTCTTC
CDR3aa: CASSLFHGTTSYNEQFF

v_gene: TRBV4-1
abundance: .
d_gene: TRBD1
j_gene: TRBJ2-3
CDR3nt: TGCGCCAGCAGCCAACCAGATAGGGGGCGCACAGATACGCAGTATTTT
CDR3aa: CASSQPDRGRTDTQYF

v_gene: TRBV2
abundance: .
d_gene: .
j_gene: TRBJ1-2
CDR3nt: TGTGCCAGCAACCCCGGAGGGACCTCTGGCTACACCTTC
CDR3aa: CASNPGGTSGYTF

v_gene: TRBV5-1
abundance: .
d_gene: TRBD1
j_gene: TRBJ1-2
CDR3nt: TGCGCCAGCAGCTTGGCGGGACAGGGGGCAGACTACACCTTC
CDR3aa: CASSLAGQGADYTF

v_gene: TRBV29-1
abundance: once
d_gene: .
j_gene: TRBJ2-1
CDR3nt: TGCAGTTGTGGGGACACGGGATACAATGAGCAGTTCTTC
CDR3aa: CSCGDTGYNEQFF

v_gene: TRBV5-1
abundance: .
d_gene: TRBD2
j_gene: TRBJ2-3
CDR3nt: TGCGCCAGCAGCTTGGCGGCGGGAGGGAGCACAGATACGCAGTATTTT
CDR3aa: CASSLAAGGSTDTQYF

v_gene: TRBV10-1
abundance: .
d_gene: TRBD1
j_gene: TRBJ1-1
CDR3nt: TGCGCCAGCAGTGATGGCCAGGGGGCAACTGAAGCTTTCTTT
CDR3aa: CASSDGQGATEAFF

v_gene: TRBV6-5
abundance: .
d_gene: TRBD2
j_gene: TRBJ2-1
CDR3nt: TGTGCCAGTAAGACTAGCGGGAGTATCTATGAGCAGTTCTTC
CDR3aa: CASKTSGSIYEQFF

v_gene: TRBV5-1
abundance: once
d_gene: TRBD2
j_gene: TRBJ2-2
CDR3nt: TGCGCCAGCAGCTTGGACGGGGGGGCCCCCGGGGAGCTGTTTTTT
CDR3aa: CASSLDGGAPGELFF

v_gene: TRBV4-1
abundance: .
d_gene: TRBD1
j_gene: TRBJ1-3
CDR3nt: TGCGCCAGCAGCCAATCGGACAGGGCCACTGGAAACACCATATATTTT
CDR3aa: CASSQSDRATGNTIYF

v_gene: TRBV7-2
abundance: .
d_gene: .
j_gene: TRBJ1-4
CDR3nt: TGTGCCAGCAGCTTAGGCCTAATACGGTCAAATGAAAAACTGTTTTTT
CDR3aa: CASSLGLIRSNEKLFF

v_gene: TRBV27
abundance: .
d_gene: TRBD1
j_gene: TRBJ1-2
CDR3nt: TGTGCCAGCAGTTCCTCAGACAGGGCTCGATCGCCAAGCTATGGCTACACCTTC
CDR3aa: CASSSSDRARSPSYGYTF

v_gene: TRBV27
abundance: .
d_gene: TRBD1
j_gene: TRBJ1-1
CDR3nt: TGTGCCAGCAGTGCCCGGGACAGGGTGGGAACTGAAGCTTTCTTT
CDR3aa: CASSARDRVGTEAFF

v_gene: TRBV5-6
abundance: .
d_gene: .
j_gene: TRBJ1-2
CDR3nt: TGTGCCAGCAGCTTTGGGGGGGAAGGCTACACCTTC
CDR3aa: CASSFGGEGYTF

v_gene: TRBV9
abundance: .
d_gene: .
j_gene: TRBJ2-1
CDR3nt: TGTGCCAGCAGCGCCAGAGCCGGGACACGGACCTACAATGAGCAGTTCTTC
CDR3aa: CASSARAGTRTYNEQFF

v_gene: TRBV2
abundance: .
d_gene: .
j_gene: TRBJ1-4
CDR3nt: TGTGCCAGCAACTTTCAGGGTAATGAAAAACTGTTTTTT
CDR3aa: CASNFQGNEKLFF

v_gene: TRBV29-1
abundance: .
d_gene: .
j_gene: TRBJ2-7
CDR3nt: TGCAGCGTTGGACTACAGGGTAACGAGCAGTACTTC
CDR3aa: CSVGLQGNEQYF

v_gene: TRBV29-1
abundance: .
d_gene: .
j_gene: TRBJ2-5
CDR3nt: TGCAGCGTTGAAGATTCAGGAGAGACCCAGTACTTC
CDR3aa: CSVEDSGETQYF

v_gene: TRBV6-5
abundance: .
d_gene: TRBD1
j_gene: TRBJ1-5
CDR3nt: TGTGCCAGCAGCCAGACAGGGGGATACCAGCCCCAGCATTTT
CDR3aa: CASSQTGGYQPQHF

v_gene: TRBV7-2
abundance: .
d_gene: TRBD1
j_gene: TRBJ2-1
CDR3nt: TGTGCCAGCAGACTTGACAGGGGGACCTACAATGAGCAGTTCTTC
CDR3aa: CASRLDRGTYNEQFF

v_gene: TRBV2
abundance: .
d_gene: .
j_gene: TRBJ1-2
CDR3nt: TGTGCCAGCACCCTTGCCCGACACAACTATGGCTACACCTTC
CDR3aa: CASTLARHNYGYTF

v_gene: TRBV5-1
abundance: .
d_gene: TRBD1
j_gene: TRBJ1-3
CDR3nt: TGCGCCAGCAGCTTGGGACAGGGGACCTCCTCTGGAAACACCATATATTTT
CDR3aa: CASSLGQGTSSGNTIYF

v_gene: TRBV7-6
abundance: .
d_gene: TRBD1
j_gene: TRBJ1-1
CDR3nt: TGTGCCAGCAGCTCAGGACAGGGGCCGGACACTGAAGCTTTCTTT
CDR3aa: CASSSGQGPDTEAFF

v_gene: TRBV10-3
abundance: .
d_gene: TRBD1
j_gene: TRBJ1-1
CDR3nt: TGTGCCATCAGCAAACCGGGACAGCCGAACACTGAAGCTTTCTTT
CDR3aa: CAISKPGQPNTEAFF

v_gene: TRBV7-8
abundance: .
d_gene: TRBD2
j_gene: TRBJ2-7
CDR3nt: TGTGCCAGCAGCTTAGCAAGACTAGCAAAGTACGAGCAGTACTTC
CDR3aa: CASSLARLAKYEQYF

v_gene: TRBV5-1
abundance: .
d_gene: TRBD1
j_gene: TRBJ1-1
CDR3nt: TGCGCCAGCAGCTCCAGACAGGGCACTGAAGCTTTCTTT
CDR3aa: CASSSRQGTEAFF

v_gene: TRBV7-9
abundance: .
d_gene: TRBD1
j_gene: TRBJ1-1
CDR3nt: TGTGCCAGCAGCTTATCAGGGGGGACTGAAGCTTTCTTT
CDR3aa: CASSLSGGTEAFF

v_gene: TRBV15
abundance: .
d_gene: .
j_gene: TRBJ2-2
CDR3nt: TGTGCCACCAAAGAACAGAACACCGGGGAGCTGTTTTTT
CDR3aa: CATKEQNTGELFF

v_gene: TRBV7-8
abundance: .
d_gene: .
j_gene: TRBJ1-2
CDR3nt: TGTGCCAGCAGTGGGAGTGAGGACGGCTATGGCTACACCTTC
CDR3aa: CASSGSEDGYGYTF

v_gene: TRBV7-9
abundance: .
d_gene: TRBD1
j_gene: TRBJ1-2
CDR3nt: TGTGCCAGCAGCGTACGCCGGGACAGGGATGGCTACACCTTC
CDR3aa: CASSVRRDRDGYTF

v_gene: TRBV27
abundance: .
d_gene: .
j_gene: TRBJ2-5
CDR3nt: TGTGCCAGCAGTTTAACCGTCACAGGGAGGGGAGGAGAGACCCAGTACTTC
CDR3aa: CASSLTVTGRGGETQYF